This T cell receptor (beta chain) was identified during a study of patients and donors after allogeneic stem cell transplantation. One entry per CDR3 protein results from TCRdb running MiXCR on the RT-PCR reads. The sample records about 110,000 distinct CDR3 sequences, around 35% being singletons. This CDR3 has 13 amino acids. Between the trimmed V and J ends, which lost 3 bases and 6 bases, there was a span of 10 bases. CDR1 and CDR2 from the germline V gene are KGHSH and LQKENI. Source material: blood, either unsorted or a sorted T cell fraction (not recorded which). The chain links TRBV18 to TRBJ2-3; no clear D. The clonotype was recovered from a human donor who was either an allogeneic HSCT recipient or a stem cell or donor lymphocyte infusion donor (not recorded which). It is not recorded whose cells these are; they may come from a transplant donor. CDR3 protein: CASSPRSEDTQYF. For the CDR3, the DNA is TGTGCCAGCTCACCCCGCTCGGAGGATACGCAGTATTTT.